The 12 T cell receptor beta chains below all came from one sample that was sequenced in a study of blood T cell repertoires in COVID-19. Assay used: immunoSEQ multiplex PCR; TCRdb lists only in-frame clones, some missing. The sample records 270,000 or so clones, roughly 90% being singletons. The sequencing sample was made of PBMCs or T cells enriched from blood (not recorded which). The receptors come from a woman aged 40 to 55 with acute COVID-19.

This clone was seen a handful of times. This chain links TRBV7-3 with TRBJ2-2; TRBD2 is a possible D gene (6 bases). The germline V and J ends were trimmed by 1 base and 7 bases, with 7 bases remaining between them. Germline V CDR1 and CDR2: SGHTA, FQGTGA. The CDR3 loop spans 13 amino acids. DNA of the CDR3: TGTGCCAGCAGCTTAATGACTAGCGGGGAGCTGTTTTTT. It encodes CASSLMTSGELFF.

In nucleotides, the CDR3 is TGTGCCAGCAGCCCCAGCGGGAGGGACACAGATACGCAGTATTTT. This codes for CASSPSGRDTDTQYF. The rearrangement uses TRBV7-2 and TRBJ2-3, with 10 bases lining up with TRBD2. Germline values: CDR1 SGHTA, CDR2 FQGNSA. The CDR3 has 15 residues. V was pared by 5 bases and J by 2 bases, with 4 bases of the junction left unmatched.

This sequence joins TRBV27 and TRBJ1-5; D might be TRBD1 (6 bases). Germline lookup yields CDR1 MNHEY and CDR2 SMNVEV (reference sequence). The CDR3 has 15 amino acids. The V end was cut by 6 bases, the J end by 5 bases, with 17 bases between. The CDR3 bases are TGTGCCAGCAGCCGCCTAGGGGGACTAGATCAGCCCCAGCATTTT. It translates to CASSRLGGLDQPQHF.

The DNA of the CDR3 is TGTGCCAGTAGCCCATGGACAGGGAGGTTTGGTGAAGCTTTCTTT. As protein: CASSPWTGRFGEAFF. The V gene is TRBV19, the J gene TRBJ1-1; TRBD1 matches 8 bases. Germline CDR1 is LNHDA and CDR2 is SQIVND (reference sequence). This CDR3 has 15 residues. With V trimmed by 6 bases and J by 7 bases, 13 bases remained unmatched.

The chain links TRBV5-4 to TRBJ1-3, with D possibly matching TRBD1 (5 bases). V was trimmed by 0 bases and J by 0 bases, leaving 13 bases between them. Germline V gene lookup returns CDR1 SGHNT and CDR2 YYREEE (reference sequence). The CDR3 extends over 17 amino acids. This CDR3 is CASSLGGGVSSGNTIYF. DNA of the CDR3: TGTGCCAGCAGCTTGGGGGGAGGGGTAAGCTCTGGAAACACCATATATTTT.

The gene calls are TRBV6-5 and TRBJ1-2; D possibly corresponds to TRBD1 (5 bases). This CDR3 has 12 amino acids. Germline CDR1 is MNHEY and CDR2 is SVGAGI. The V end was cut by 6 bases, the J end by 7 bases, with 12 bases between. As DNA, the CDR3 is TGTGCCAGCAGAAAGGGGCAAGGTGGCTACACCTTC. This codes for CASRKGQGGYTF.

The rearrangement joins TRBV5-1 to TRBJ2-2, with TRBD1 matching over 11 bases. This CDR3 is 15 amino acids long. Germline V gives CDR1 SGHRS, CDR2 YFSETQ. With 4 bases clipped from V and 6 bases from J, the junction kept 5 bases outside the gene matches. Written as DNA, the CDR3 is TGCGCCAGCAGCGGGGACAGGGGGTACGCCGGGGAGCTGTTTTTT. Its protein product is CASSGDRGYAGELFF.

The gene calls are TRBV6-5 and TRBJ1-6, with 8 bases identical to TRBD1. The junction had 5 bases not matched to a gene; V was cut back by 0 bases and J by 10 bases. The V gene's germline CDR1 is MNHEY and CDR2 SVGAGI. The CDR3 contains 15 residues. CDR3 DNA: TGTGCCAGCAGTTACTCCACAGGGGGAGGATCACCCCTCCACTTT. Translating gives CASSYSTGGGSPLHF.

The V call is TRBV5-6, the J call TRBJ2-4; 8 nucleotides align to TRBD1. The V and J ends lost 7 bases and 4 bases, in that order; junction bases with no gene match: 10. This CDR3 contains 15 residues. Germline CDR1 reads SGHDT; CDR2 reads YYEEEE. This chain's CDR3 is CASGTPGTGKNIQYF. In DNA form, the CDR3 reads TGTGCCAGCGGTACTCCCGGGACAGGAAAAAACATTCAGTACTTC. The whole variable domain, filled in from reference TRBV5-6 and TRBJ2-4, reads DAGVTQSPTHLIKTRGQQVTLRCSPKSGHDTVSWYQQALGQGPQFIFQYYEEEERQRGNFPDRFSGHQFPNYSSELNVNALLLGDSALYLCASGTPGTGKNIQYFGAGTRLSVL.

The rearrangement joins TRBV28 to TRBJ2-7, with D hard to call. The germline V gene encodes CDR1 MDHEN and CDR2 SYDVKM. V gave up 7 bases and J gave up 2 bases, with 9 bases separating them. The CDR3 loop spans 12 amino acids. For the CDR3, the DNA is TGTGCCAGCACTAGGCTTACCTACGAGCAGTACTTC. Translated, it gives CASTRLTYEQYF.

The rearrangement links TRBV19 to TRBJ1-1; D is unresolved. This CDR3 is 17 amino acids long. V was shortened by 3 bases and J by 1 base, with 18 bases between the two germline ends. The germline gives CDR1 LNHDA, CDR2 SQIVND (reference sequence). The CDR3 sequence is CASSIYYGRQANTEAFF. The CDR3 region has the DNA TGTGCCAGTAGTATTTATTATGGAAGGCAGGCGAACACTGAAGCTTTCTTT. The whole variable domain, remainder taken from reference TRBV19 and TRBJ1-1, is DGGITQSPKYLFRKEGQNVTLSCEQNLNHDAMYWYRQDPGQGLRLIYYSQIVNDFQKGDIAEGYSVSREKKESFPLTVTSAQKNPTAFYLCASSIYYGRQANTEAFFGQGTRLTVV.

The rearrangement links TRBV13 to TRBJ2-7; possibly TRBD1 for D (6 bases). V was clipped by 5 bases and J by 6 bases, with 14 bases between them. The CDR3 spans 13 residues. CDR1 is PRHDT, CDR2 FYEKMQ, per germline (reference sequence). CDR3 bases: TGTGCCAGCAGCCCACAGGGATTCGGCGAGCAGTACTTC. As protein: CASSPQGFGEQYF. The full variable domain, completed using reference TRBV13 and TRBJ2-7, is AAGVIQSPRHLIKEKRETATLKCYPIPRHDTVYWYQQGPGQDPQFLISFYEKMQSDKGSIPDRFSAQQFSDYHSELNMSSLELGDSALYFCASSPQGFGEQYFGPGTRLTVT.